This T cell receptor (beta chain) was documented in a study of blood T cell repertoires in COVID-19. Study-wide background: PBMCs, B-cell-depleted T cells, or T cells provided the cDNA or gDNA that made up the material.

The germline gives CDR1 MNHEY, CDR2 SVGAGI. The CDR3 consists of 15 residues. Trimming took 6 bases from V and 6 from J; bases not matched to a gene: 6. Original handling: Researchers report that nucleated cell counts were estimated from reference gene primer amplification. Profiled with immunoSEQ multiplex PCR; TCRdb holds only in-frame clones, not every one. V, J and clone size derive from that table, while D and trimming were established from the DNA sequence. The table lists around 250,000 clones, 80% to 85% of them singletons. The V and J genes are TRBV6-5 and TRBJ1-6; 9 bases match TRBD1. This sequence originates from a woman aged 40 to 50 who had recovered from COVID-19. The specimen was peripheral blood. The CDR3: CASRTGTGTNSPLHF. The CDR3 region has the DNA TGTGCCAGCAGGACCGGGACAGGGACTAATTCACCCCTCCACTTT.